These 14 T cell receptor beta chains were all obtained from the same sample, sequenced in a study of technical replicates of blood from a few donors. Repertoires were generated with immunoSEQ multiplex PCR, while TCRdb's copy carries only in-frame clones and drops some. There are over 50,000 clones in the sample; 94% occur only once, and around 0.2% lies in the top ten. The sample taken for sequencing was T cells isolated from PBMCs. Receptor source: a human donor in good health.

This clone was observed once. V and J are TRBV5-6 and TRBJ1-5; D is unclear. Germline V gene lookup returns CDR1 SGHDT and CDR2 YYEEEE. The length of the CDR3 is 14 residues. The ends were cut back, 1 base at V and 1 base at J, with 6 bases in the middle. CDR3 DNA: TGTGCCAGCAGCTTGATGACAAGCAATCAGCCCCAGCATTTT. Translating it yields CASSLMTSNQPQHF.

The chain carries TRBV9 and TRBJ2-7; D possibly corresponds to TRBD1 (6 bases). Germline loops: CDR1 SGDLS, CDR2 YYNGEE. The CDR3 has 15 residues. Trimming cost V 4 bases and J 2 bases, with 16 bases left between them. The CDR3 region is CASSLRDTYPYEQYF. In DNA, the CDR3 is TGTGCCAGCAGCTTACGGGACACCTACCCCTACGAGCAGTACTTC.

This chain uses TRBV15 with TRBJ2-7, with 9 bases lining up with TRBD2. There are 18 residues in the CDR3. The V gene's germline CDR1 is LNHNV and CDR2 YYDKDF (reference sequence). Unmatched junction bases numbered 13, after V lost 0 bases and J lost 4 bases. The CDR3 sequence is CATSRDLGSGTSRYEQYF. In DNA form, the CDR3 reads TGTGCCACCAGCAGAGATCTGGGATCCGGGACTAGCCGTTACGAGCAGTACTTC.

This clone has just one count. This sequence joins TRBV6-5 and TRBJ2-6; maybe TRBD2 (6 bases). Trimming shortened V by 5 bases and J by 1 base, and 9 bases separated the two germline ends. The V gene's germline CDR1 is MNHEY and CDR2 SVGAGI. The CDR3 contains 15 residues. This CDR3 is CASSGGTSGANVLTF. The CDR3 bases are TGTGCCAGCAGTGGGGGGACTTCTGGGGCCAACGTCCTGACTTTC.

The chain employs TRBV7-9 and TRBJ2-1, with a possible D match to TRBD2 (5 bases). The CDR3 spans 18 residues. In germline, CDR1 is SEHNR, CDR2 FQNEAQ (reference sequence). Deletions cut 1 base from V and 13 bases from J, with 29 bases between. In nucleotides, the CDR3 is TGTGCCAGCAGCTTAGAAGTTGGCGATAGGGAGAGGTCCCCGTTTCAGTTCTTC. It translates to CASSLEVGDRERSPFQFF. The whole variable domain, filled in from reference TRBV7-9 and TRBJ2-1, reads DTGVSQNPRHKITKRGQNVTFRCDPISEHNRLYWYRQTLGQGPEFLTYFQNEAQLEKSRLLSDRFSAERPKGSFSTLEIQRTEQGDSAMYLCASSLEVGDRERSPFQFFGPGTRLTVL.

This chain connects TRBV29-1 to TRBJ2-3; 7 bases are a match to TRBD2. Per germline, CDR1 SQVTM and CDR2 ANQGSEA. The CDR3 has 15 amino acids. V shed 2 bases, J shed 0 bases, and the junction held 5 bases outside the gene matches. The CDR3 DNA follows: TGCAGCGTTGAAAACTCCGGGGGGAGCACAGATACGCAGTATTTT. It encodes CSVENSGGSTDTQYF.

The chain recombines TRBV18 with TRBJ2-7; 8 nucleotides line up with TRBD1. This CDR3 spans 17 amino acids. V shed 0 bases and J 7 bases; nucleotides not matched to a gene: 14. Per germline, CDR1 KGHSH and CDR2 LQKENI. CDR3 protein: CASSPPFPGGLMYEQYF. CDR3 nucleotide sequence: TGTGCCAGCTCACCACCCTTCCCAGGGGGCCTCATGTATGAGCAGTACTTC. Full variable domain (outside the CDR3, taken from reference TRBV18 and TRBJ2-7): NAGVMQNPRHLVRRRGQEARLRCSPMKGHSHVYWYRQLPEEGLKFMVYLQKENIIDESGMPKERFSAEFPKEGPSILRIQQVVRGDSAAYFCASSPPFPGGLMYEQYFGPGTRLTVT.

The chain couples TRBV5-1 to TRBJ2-3; D may be TRBD1 (5 bases). V dropped 2 bases and J dropped 2 bases, with 12 bases sitting between them. The CDR3 has 15 residues. Germline loops: CDR1 SGHRS, CDR2 YFSETQ. CDR3 sequence reads: CASSFRQGYTDTQYF. The CDR3, as DNA: TGCGCCAGCAGCTTCCGGCAGGGATACACAGATACGCAGTATTTT.

The genes are TRBV28 and TRBJ2-7, with D possibly TRBD1 on 5 matching bases. V was trimmed by 5 bases and J by 7 bases, leaving 15 bases between them. Germline V CDR1 and CDR2: MDHEN, SYDVKM. This CDR3 contains 13 residues. CDR3 in amino acids: CASSPGFGAEQYF. CDR3 bases: TGTGCCAGCAGTCCAGGGTTTGGGGCAGAGCAGTACTTC.

A single count supports this clone. This chain connects TRBV29-1 to TRBJ2-2; 10 positions agree with TRBD1. Germline CDR1 SQVTM, CDR2 ANQGSEA. Trimming removed 5 bases from V and 5 bases from J; junction bases left unmatched: 11. CDR3 size: 16 residues. The CDR3 here is CSVPGQGFEGTGELFF. In DNA, the CDR3 is TGCAGCGTTCCGGGACAGGGGTTTGAAGGGACCGGGGAGCTGTTTTTT.

V gene TRBV7-9 combines with J gene TRBJ2-3; 8 positions agree with TRBD2. Germline V gene data show CDR1 as SEHNR and CDR2 as FQNEAQ (reference sequence). The CDR3 extends over 17 amino acids. With V trimmed by 1 base and J by 4 bases, 10 bases remained unmatched. CDR3 DNA: TGTGCCAGCAGCTTAGGGGGATTTAGCGGGGACTCAGATACGCAGTATTTT. It is translated as CASSLGGFSGDSDTQYF.

V is TRBV7-9 and J is TRBJ2-1, with 11 positions matching TRBD2. Germline V gene lookup returns CDR1 SEHNR and CDR2 FQNEAQ (reference sequence). The length of the CDR3 is 18 residues. V shed 2 bases and J 7 bases; nucleotides not matched to a gene: 13. The CDR3 here is CASSLPALLAGARNEQFF. As DNA, the CDR3 is TGTGCCAGCAGCTTACCCGCGCTACTAGCGGGAGCGCGGAATGAGCAGTTCTTC.

This clone was found once. This rearrangement joins TRBV5-6 to TRBJ2-5; possible D gene TRBD1, 7 bases. The CDR3 is made up of 15 amino acids. V was clipped by 3 bases and J by 5 bases, with 17 bases between them. Germline V gene sequence: CDR1 SGHDT, CDR2 YYEEEE. The CDR3 spells CASSSMSGGLETQYF. CDR3 coding DNA: TGTGCCAGCAGCTCAATGTCAGGGGGGCTGGAGACCCAGTACTTC.

The chain combines TRBV28 with TRBJ2-7; 8 bases fit TRBD1. The CDR3 has 16 amino acids. In germline, CDR1 is MDHEN, CDR2 SYDVKM. V lost 3 bases, J lost 5 bases, and 12 bases stayed unmatched. CDR3 amino acids: CASSFFYGQGINEQYF. The CDR3 DNA sequence: TGTGCCAGCAGTTTTTTTTACGGACAGGGCATTAACGAGCAGTACTTC.